Detailed here is one TCR beta chain. Its antigen is as yet unknown. This sample is part of a study of vaccination and CD4 T cells after COVID-19. The Oncomine TCR Beta short-read assay was applied to DNA of cultured CD4+ T cells. TCRdb re-analysed the PCR reads in MiXCR, keeping a single row per CDR3 protein. The table has some 18,000 distinct CDR3 sequences, roughly 49% seen once. Treatment described: approximately 9-day PBMC culture with coronavirus spike peptide pools or control peptides (ViraFEST assay). This CDR3 region has 14 residues. V gave up 7 bases and J gave up 0 bases, with 12 bases separating them.

The sequence was obtained from a human donor who had recovered from COVID-19. The chain carries TRBV12-3 or TRBV12-4 and TRBJ1-1, with a weak D call TRBD1 (5 bases). Source: CD4+ T cells from blood, cultured in vitro, taken before SARS-CoV-2 vaccination. The CDR3 loop is CASTLTDLNTEAFF. In nucleotides, the CDR3 is TGTGCCAGCACCCTGACAGATCTGAACACTGAAGCTTTCTTT.